This T cell receptor (beta chain) is drawn from a study of radiotherapy plus CTLA-4 blockade in lung cancer. About the research overall: Objective response rate was 15% to 20%; disease control rate, under 35%.

Study outcomes and limitations: Increased serum interferon-beta after radiation also reportedly predicted response strongly. In blood, tumor-derived TCR clones expanded after radiotherapy plus ipilimumab.

Measured with immunoSEQ multiplex PCR; TCRdb has only the in-frame clones, and not every one. Among fewer than 100,000 clones listed, over 80% were seen once. This clone was observed a single time. What it binds is not known. V dropped 6 bases and J dropped 0 bases, with 9 bases sitting between them. The CDR3 is 12 residues long. CDR1 is SQVTM, CDR2 ANQGSEA, per germline. The V call is TRBV29-1, the J call TRBJ2-7; D remains unclear. The sequencing here drew on peripheral blood, taken from a patient treated with radiotherapy plus ipilimumab. The sequence came from a human donor with non-small cell lung cancer who had stable disease on radiotherapy plus ipilimumab. The CDR3 spells CSVTSSSYEQYF. For the CDR3, the DNA is TGCAGCGTCACCAGTAGCTCCTACGAGCAGTACTTC.